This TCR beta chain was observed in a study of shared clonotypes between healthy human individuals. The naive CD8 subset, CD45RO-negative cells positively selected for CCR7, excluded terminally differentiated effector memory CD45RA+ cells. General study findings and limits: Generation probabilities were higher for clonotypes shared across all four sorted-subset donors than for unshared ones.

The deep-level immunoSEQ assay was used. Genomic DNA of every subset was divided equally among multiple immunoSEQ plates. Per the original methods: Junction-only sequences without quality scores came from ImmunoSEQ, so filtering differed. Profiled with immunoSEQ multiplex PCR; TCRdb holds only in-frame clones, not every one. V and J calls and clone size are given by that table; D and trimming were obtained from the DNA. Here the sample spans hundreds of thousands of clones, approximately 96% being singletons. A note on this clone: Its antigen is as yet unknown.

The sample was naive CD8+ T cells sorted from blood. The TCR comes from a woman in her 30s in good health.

CDR3 loop: CASSWTTNGDTQYF. In DNA, the CDR3 is TGTGCCAGCAGTTGGACAACAAATGGAGATACGCAGTATTTT. The chain employs TRBV28 and TRBJ2-3, with D maybe TRBD1 (5 bases). CDR1 and CDR2 (germline): MDHEN, SYDVKM. Trimming took 4 bases from V and 5 from J, leaving 13 bases between them. The CDR3 extends over 14 amino acids.